The 23 T cell receptor beta chains reported below all come from one sample, sequenced in a study of vaccination effects on CD4 cells after COVID-19. Antigen specificity for these receptors is unknown. Isolation of CD4+ T cells took place after around 10 days of culture. Two-dose BNT162b2 or mRNA-1273 vaccination was given to participants. Assay used: immunoSEQ multiplex PCR; TCRdb lists only in-frame clones, some missing. This sample has about 40,000 clones, with under 70% found just once. The source was CD4+ T cells from PBMCs cultured without peptide, collected after COVID-19 vaccination. The source of these receptors is a human donor who received a COVID-19 vaccine.

CDR3 DNA: TGCGCCAGCAGCTTGGGGGGACGACAGGGGACTAACTATGGCTACACCTTC. Translating it yields CASSLGGRQGTNYGYTF. The chain joins TRBV5-1 to TRBJ1-2; 8 nucleotides agree with TRBD1. J lost 0 bases, V lost 0 bases, and 7 bases had no gene match. The CDR3 has 17 residues. CDR1 SGHRS and CDR2 YFSETQ come from the germline V gene. The entire variable domain, with the rest obtained from reference TRBV5-1 and TRBJ1-2, is as follows: KAGVTQTPRYLIKTRGQQVTLSCSPISGHRSVSWYQQTPGQGLQFLFEYFSETQRNKGNFPGRFSGRQFSNSRSEMNVSTLELGDSALYLCASSLGGRQGTNYGYTFGSGTRLTVV.

The CDR3 sequence: CASRLGRVNQPQHF. CDR3 DNA: TGTGCCAGCAGGTTAGGGCGGGTGAATCAGCCCCAGCATTTT. V gene TRBV2 combines with J gene TRBJ1-5; D gene uncertain. Germline CDR1 SNHLY, CDR2 FYNNEI. The CDR3 sequence is 14 residues long. The ends were cut back, 6 bases at V and 4 bases at J, with 13 bases in the middle.

This clone was picked up a small number of times. This chain links TRBV6-1 with TRBJ1-3, with D uncertain. The CDR3 length is 13 residues. CDR1 is MNHNS, CDR2 SASEGT, per germline. V was trimmed by 2 bases and J by 0 bases, leaving 2 bases between them. In DNA form, the CDR3 reads TGTGCCAGCAGTGAAATCTCTGGAAACACCATATATTTT. This codes for CASSEISGNTIYF.

This clone has a handful of counts. The gene calls are TRBV3-1 (or the pseudogene TRBV3-2) and TRBJ1-2, with a possible D match to TRBD1 (6 bases). Germline CDR1 LGHDT, CDR2 YNNKEL (reference sequence). The CDR3 runs 16 residues. Trimming stripped 0 bases from V and 3 bases from J, with 14 bases between. The CDR3 coding sequence is TGTGCCAGCAGCCAAGACGTCAGGGGATCTCACTATGGCTACACCTTC. Translation gives CASSQDVRGSHYGYTF.

This chain connects TRBV7-8 to TRBJ2-7, with D perhaps being TRBD1 or TRBD2 (5 bases each). V lost 4 bases, J lost 6 bases, and 16 bases lay in between. Germline CDR1 reads SGHVS; CDR2 reads FQNEAQ. The CDR3 loop spans 14 amino acids. The CDR3 bases are TGTGCCAGCAGCTCAGGGACGCCCGAAACCGAGCAGTACTTC. Residues: CASSSGTPETEQYF.

There are a few counts of this clone. The gene calls are TRBV5-1 and TRBJ1-5; 8 bases fit TRBD1. V trimming: 0 bases; J trimming: 5 bases; junction bases outside the gene matches: 4. The CDR3 totals 15 residues. Germline CDR1 SGHRS, CDR2 YFSETQ. The CDR3, as DNA: TGCGCCAGCAGCTTGGAAGGACAGGGCCATCAGCCCCAGCATTTT. Translation gives CASSLEGQGHQPQHF.

In DNA, the CDR3 is TGTGCCAGCAGCCAGAGACTAGCGGGAGGGAGAGATACGCAGTATTTT. It translates to CASSQRLAGGRDTQYF. The rearrangement uses TRBV4-2 and TRBJ2-3; 14 bases fit TRBD2. Germline V gene data show CDR1 as LGHNA and CDR2 as YNFKEQ. After removal of 3 bases from V and 5 bases from J, the junction contained 4 bases not matched to a gene. The CDR3 extends over 16 amino acids.

The chain has TRBV5-6 and TRBJ1-1; maybe TRBD1 (6 bases). This CDR3 has 14 amino acids. The ends were cut back, 0 bases at V and 5 bases at J, with 11 bases in the middle. Germline V gene sequence: CDR1 SGHDT, CDR2 YYEEEE. CDR3 sequence reads: CASSLGRGRTEAFF. Here the CDR3 DNA reads TGTGCCAGCAGCTTGGGCAGGGGTCGGACTGAAGCTTTCTTT.

The chain links TRBV3-1 (or the pseudogene TRBV3-2) to TRBJ2-3; 13 bases align to TRBD2. The CDR3 sequence is 16 residues long. V was pared by 0 bases and J by 6 bases, with 3 bases of the junction left unmatched. CDR1 is LGHDT, CDR2 YNNKEL, per germline (reference sequence). This CDR3 reads CASSQDLGLAGDTQYF. The CDR3 DNA follows: TGTGCCAGCAGCCAAGACTTGGGACTAGCGGGGGATACGCAGTATTTT.

The chain is built from TRBV12-3 or TRBV12-4 and TRBJ1-3; D remains unclear. The CDR3 loop spans 13 amino acids. Trimming left V 5 bases short and J 0 bases short, with 5 bases between. As DNA, the CDR3 is TGTGCCAGCAGTGGGGACTCTGGAAACACCATATATTTT. Translation: CASSGDSGNTIYF.

The chain combines TRBV2 with TRBJ2-6; no clear D. The CDR3 is 14 amino acids. The germline V gene has CDR1 SNHLY and CDR2 FYNNEI. Trimming took 2 bases from V and 0 from J, leaving 2 bases between them. CDR3 sequence (DNA): TGTGCCAGCAGTGAACTCTCTGGGGCCAACGTCCTGACTTTC. It codes for CASSELSGANVLTF.

There are a few counts of this clone. The chain is built from TRBV2 and TRBJ1-1; tentative D call: TRBD1 (6 bases). CDR1 is SNHLY and CDR2 is FYNNEI in the germline V gene. V lost 6 bases and J 3 bases, leaving 17 bases between the germline ends. CDR3 length equals 15 residues. The CDR3 DNA sequence: TGTGCCAGCAGACCTCCCGGGAAGGGGGACACTGAAGCTTTCTTT. It is translated as CASRPPGKGDTEAFF.

This clone was detected once. The genes are TRBV6-4 and TRBJ2-2, with no clear D. This CDR3 region has 13 residues. V lost 2 bases, J lost 4 bases, and 5 bases lay in between. Germline loops: CDR1 MRHNA, CDR2 SNTAGT. The DNA of the CDR3 is TGTGCCAGCAGTGACAAGGTCACCGGGGAGCTGTTTTTT. It codes for CASSDKVTGELFF.

This chain links TRBV10-3 with TRBJ2-7; D call uncertain. Germline loops: CDR1 ENHRY, CDR2 SYGVKD. Trimming removed 4 bases from V and 3 bases from J, with 7 bases in between. The CDR3 covers 12 residues. The DNA of the CDR3 is TGTGCCATCAGTGGAAGGGACTACGAGCAGTACTTC. Amino acids: CAISGRDYEQYF.

This clone has a handful of counts. The chain combines TRBV5-1 with TRBJ1-5; a possible D gene is TRBD1 (5 bases). Trimming shortened V by 0 bases and J by 6 bases, and 13 bases separated the two germline ends. The CDR3 totals 15 residues. Germline-derived CDR1 and CDR2 are SGHRS and YFSETQ. The CDR3 DNA is TGCGCCAGCAGCTTGGCAGGGCAGGGCAGTCAGCCCCAGCATTTT. This sequence encodes CASSLAGQGSQPQHF.

The chain has TRBV2 and TRBJ2-5, with TRBD2 matching over 13 bases. Germline V gene sequence: CDR1 SNHLY, CDR2 FYNNEI. This CDR3 spans 17 amino acids. V gave up 10 bases and J gave up 5 bases; unmatched junction bases: 16. In DNA form, the CDR3 reads TGTGCCACCGCCCGAGCACTAGCGGGGGGGGGTGGGGAGACCCAGTACTTC. It encodes CATARALAGGGGETQYF.

With respect to this clone: The sample contains more than one DNA sequence encoding this CDR3. The chain is built from TRBV6-5 and TRBJ2-7; no clear D gene. Per the germline V gene, CDR1 is MNHEY and CDR2 is SVGAGI. With 6 bases removed from V and 6 bases from J, the gap between germline ends came to 9 bases. This CDR3 region has 11 residues. CDR3 in amino acids: CASSTRSEQYF. CDR3 sequence (DNA): TGTGCCAGCAGCACGCGGAGCGAGCAGTACTTC.

This clone was seen a few times. The chain recombines TRBV5-5 with TRBJ1-5; no definite D call. The CDR3 is 13 amino acids. Germline lookup yields CDR1 SGHKS and CDR2 YYEKEE (reference sequence). Trimming took off 2 bases at V and 6 bases at J, with 9 bases between the two ends. CDR3 in DNA: TGTGCCAGCAGCTTTATGGTGGGTCAGCCCCAGCATTTT. Encoded protein: CASSFMVGQPQHF.

J is TRBJ1-2 and V is TRBV9, with D possibly TRBD1 on 6 matching bases. Between the trimmed V and J ends, which lost 3 bases and 1 base, there was a span of 19 bases. Germline V lookup: CDR1 SGDLS, CDR2 YYNGEE. This CDR3 is 17 amino acids long. The CDR3 reads CASSAGGGLEDNYGYTF. In DNA, the CDR3 is TGTGCCAGCAGCGCCGGGGGCGGGCTGGAAGATAACTATGGCTACACCTTC.

The chain couples TRBV20-1 to TRBJ2-5, with D tentatively TRBD1 or TRBD2 (5 bases each). The CDR3 is made up of 14 amino acids. CDR1 DFQATT and CDR2 SNEGSKA come from the germline V gene (reference sequence). V lost 3 bases and J 2 bases, leaving 13 bases between the germline ends. The CDR3 is CSASVGTKQETQYF. In DNA, the CDR3 is TGCAGTGCTAGTGTGGGGACGAAGCAAGAGACCCAGTACTTC.

This rearrangement joins TRBV12-3 or TRBV12-4 to TRBJ1-2, with D perhaps matching TRBD1 (5 bases). Trimming left V 5 bases short and J 4 bases short, with 8 bases between. The CDR3 is 12 residues long. CDR3 bases: TGTGCCAGCAGTCCCGGGGGCTATGGCTACACCTTC. Protein: CASSPGGYGYTF.

The table lists this clone with a few counts. This chain connects TRBV7-9 to TRBJ2-2; D is unclear. V was clipped by 5 bases and J by 5 bases, with 12 bases between them. This CDR3 has 14 residues. CDR1 is SEHNR and CDR2 is FQNEAQ in the germline V gene (reference sequence). CDR3 DNA sequence: TGTGCCAGCAGCCCCGATCTCGCGACCGGGGAGCTGTTTTTT. Translated, it gives CASSPDLATGELFF.

This clone has a single count. The chain uses TRBV6-5 and TRBJ1-4; D gene ambiguous. This CDR3 region has 14 residues. The germline CDR1 and CDR2 sequences are MNHEY and SVGAGI. V lost 6 bases, J lost 5 bases, and 13 bases lay in between. CDR3 region: CASRRLQINEKLFF. Here the CDR3 DNA reads TGTGCCAGCAGGCGGTTACAGATAAATGAAAAACTGTTTTTT.